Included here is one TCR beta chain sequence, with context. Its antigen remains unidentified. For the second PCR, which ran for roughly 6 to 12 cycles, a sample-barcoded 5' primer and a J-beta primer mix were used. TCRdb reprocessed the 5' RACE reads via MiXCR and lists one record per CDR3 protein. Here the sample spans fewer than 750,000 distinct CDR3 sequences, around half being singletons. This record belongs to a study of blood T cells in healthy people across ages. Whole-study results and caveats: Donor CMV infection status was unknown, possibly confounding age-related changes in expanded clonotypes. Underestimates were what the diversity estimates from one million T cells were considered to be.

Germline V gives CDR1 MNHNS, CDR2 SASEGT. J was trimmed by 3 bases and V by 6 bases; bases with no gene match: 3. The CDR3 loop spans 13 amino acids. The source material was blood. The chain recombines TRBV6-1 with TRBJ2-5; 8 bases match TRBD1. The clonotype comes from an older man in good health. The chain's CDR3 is CASSRGPEETQYF. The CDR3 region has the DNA TGTGCCAGCAGCAGGGGGCCGGAAGAGACCCAGTACTTC.